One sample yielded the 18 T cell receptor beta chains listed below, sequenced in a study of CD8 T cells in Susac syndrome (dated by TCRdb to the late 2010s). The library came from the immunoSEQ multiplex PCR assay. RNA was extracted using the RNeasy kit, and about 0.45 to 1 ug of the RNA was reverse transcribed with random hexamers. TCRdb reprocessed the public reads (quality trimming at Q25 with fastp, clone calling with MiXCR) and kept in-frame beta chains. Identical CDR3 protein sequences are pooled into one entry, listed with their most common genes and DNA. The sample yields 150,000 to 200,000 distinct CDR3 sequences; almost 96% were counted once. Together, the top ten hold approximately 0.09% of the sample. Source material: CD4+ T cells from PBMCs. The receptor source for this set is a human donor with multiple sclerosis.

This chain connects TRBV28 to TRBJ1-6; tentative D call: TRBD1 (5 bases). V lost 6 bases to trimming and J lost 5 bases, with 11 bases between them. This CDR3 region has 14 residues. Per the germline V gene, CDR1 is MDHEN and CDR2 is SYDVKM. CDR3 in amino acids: CASRTAGDNSPLHF. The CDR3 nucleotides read TGTGCCAGCAGGACAGCCGGGGATAATTCACCCCTCCACTTT. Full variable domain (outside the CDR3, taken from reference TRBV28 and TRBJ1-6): DVKVTQSSRYLVKRTGEKVFLECVQDMDHENMFWYRQDPGLGLRLIYFSYDVKMKEKGDIPEGYSVSREKKERFSLILESASTNQTSMYLCASRTAGDNSPLHFGNGTRLTVT.

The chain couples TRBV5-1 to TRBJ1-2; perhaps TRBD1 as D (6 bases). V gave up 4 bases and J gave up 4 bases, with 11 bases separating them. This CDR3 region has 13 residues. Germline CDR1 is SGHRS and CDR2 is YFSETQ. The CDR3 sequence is CASSRDTVYGYTF. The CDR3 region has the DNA TGCGCCAGCAGCCGGGACACCGTCTATGGCTACACCTTC.

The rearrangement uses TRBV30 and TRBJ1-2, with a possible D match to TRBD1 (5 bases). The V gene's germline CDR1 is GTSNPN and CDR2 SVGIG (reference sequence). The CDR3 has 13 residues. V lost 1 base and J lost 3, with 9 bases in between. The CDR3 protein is CAWSEAGYYGYTF. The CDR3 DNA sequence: TGTGCCTGGAGTGAGGCAGGGTACTATGGCTACACCTTC.

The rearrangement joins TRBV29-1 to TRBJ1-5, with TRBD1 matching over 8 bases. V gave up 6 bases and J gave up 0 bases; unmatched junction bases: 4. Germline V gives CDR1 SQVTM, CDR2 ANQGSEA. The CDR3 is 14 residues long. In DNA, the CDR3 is TGCAGCGTCGCGGGACAGGCTAGCAATCAGCCCCAGCATTTT. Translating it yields CSVAGQASNQPQHF.

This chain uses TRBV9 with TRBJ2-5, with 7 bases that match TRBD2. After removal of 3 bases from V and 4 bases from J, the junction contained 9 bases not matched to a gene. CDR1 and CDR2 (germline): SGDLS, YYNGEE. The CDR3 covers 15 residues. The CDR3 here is CASSGAHPGGETQYF. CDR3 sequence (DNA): TGTGCCAGCAGCGGAGCCCACCCGGGGGGAGAGACCCAGTACTTC.

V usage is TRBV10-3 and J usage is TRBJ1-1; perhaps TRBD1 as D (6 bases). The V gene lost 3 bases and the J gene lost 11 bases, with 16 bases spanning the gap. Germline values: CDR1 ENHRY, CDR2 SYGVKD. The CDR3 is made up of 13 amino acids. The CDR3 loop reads CAISDLQGGGAFF. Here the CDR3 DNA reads TGTGCCATCAGTGACCTACAGGGAGGGGGGGCTTTCTTT.

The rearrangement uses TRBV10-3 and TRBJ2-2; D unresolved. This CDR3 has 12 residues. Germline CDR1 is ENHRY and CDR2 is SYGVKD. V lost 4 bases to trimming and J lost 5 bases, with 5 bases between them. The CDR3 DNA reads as TGTGCCATCAGTGCGGCTACCGGGGAGCTGTTTTTT. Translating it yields CAISAATGELFF.

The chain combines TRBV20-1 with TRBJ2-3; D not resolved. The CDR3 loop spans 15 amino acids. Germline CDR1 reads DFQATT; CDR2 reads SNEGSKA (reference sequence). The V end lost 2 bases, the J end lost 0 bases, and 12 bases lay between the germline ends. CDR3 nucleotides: TGCAGTGCTAGAATATGGCGAATCAGCACAGATACGCAGTATTTT. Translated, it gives CSARIWRISTDTQYF.

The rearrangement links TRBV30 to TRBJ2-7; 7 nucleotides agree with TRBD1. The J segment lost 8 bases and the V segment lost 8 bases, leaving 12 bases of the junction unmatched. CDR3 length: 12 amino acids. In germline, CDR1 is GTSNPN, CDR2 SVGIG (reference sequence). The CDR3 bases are TGTGCCGGAGAGGGACAGCCCCACCAGCAGTACTTC. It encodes CAGEGQPHQQYF. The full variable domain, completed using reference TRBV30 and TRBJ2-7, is SQTIHQWPATLVQPVGSPLSLECTVEGTSNPNLYWYRQAAGRGLQLLFYSVGIGQISSEVPQNLSASRPQDRQFILSSKKLLLSDSGFYLCAGEGQPHQQYFGPGTRLTVT.

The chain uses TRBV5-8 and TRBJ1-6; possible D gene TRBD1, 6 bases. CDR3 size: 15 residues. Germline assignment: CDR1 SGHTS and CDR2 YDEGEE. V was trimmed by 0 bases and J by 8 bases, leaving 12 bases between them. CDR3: CASSLETRGDSPLHF. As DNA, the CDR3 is TGTGCCAGCAGCTTGGAAACCAGGGGTGATTCACCCCTCCACTTT.

The CDR3 coding sequence is TGTGCCAGCAGTCCTAGAGGGACGGGGAACTATGGCTACACCTTC. This sequence encodes CASSPRGTGNYGYTF. The rearrangement joins TRBV12-3 or TRBV12-4 to TRBJ1-2; D is perhaps TRBD1 (5 bases). The CDR3 has 15 residues. The germline V and J ends were trimmed by 5 bases and 2 bases, with 15 bases remaining between them.

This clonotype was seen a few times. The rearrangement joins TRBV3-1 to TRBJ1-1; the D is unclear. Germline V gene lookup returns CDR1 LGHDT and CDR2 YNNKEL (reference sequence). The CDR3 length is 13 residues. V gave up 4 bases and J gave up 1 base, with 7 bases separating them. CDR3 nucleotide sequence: TGTGCCAGCAGCCTAGCGTCGAACACTGAAGCTTTCTTT. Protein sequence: CASSLASNTEAFF.

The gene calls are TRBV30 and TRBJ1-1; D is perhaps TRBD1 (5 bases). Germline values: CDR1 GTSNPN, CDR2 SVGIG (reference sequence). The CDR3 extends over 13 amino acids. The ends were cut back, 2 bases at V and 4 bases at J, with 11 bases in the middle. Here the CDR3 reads CAWSQGGGTEAFF. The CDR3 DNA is TGTGCCTGGAGTCAGGGCGGGGGCACTGAAGCTTTCTTT.

The DNA of the CDR3 is TGTGCCAGCAGCTCCCTAAGACAGGGATTAAACTACGAGCAGTACTTC. Protein: CASSSLRQGLNYEQYF. The rearrangement uses TRBV11-2 and TRBJ2-7; 7 bases match TRBD1. The junction had 12 bases not matched to a gene; V was cut back by 4 bases and J by 3 bases. The germline V gene has CDR1 SGHAT and CDR2 FQNNGV. This CDR3 is built from 16 residues.

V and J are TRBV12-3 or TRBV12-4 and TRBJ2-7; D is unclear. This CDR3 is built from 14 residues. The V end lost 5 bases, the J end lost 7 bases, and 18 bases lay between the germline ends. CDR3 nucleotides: TGTGCCAGCAGTAGTAGCACAGAAATGGAAGAGCAGTACTTC. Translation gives CASSSSTEMEEQYF.

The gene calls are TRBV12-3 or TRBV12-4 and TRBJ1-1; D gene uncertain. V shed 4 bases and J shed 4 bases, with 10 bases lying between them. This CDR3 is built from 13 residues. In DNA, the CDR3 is TGTGCCAGCAGTTGGCGGGTTCGCACTGAAGCTTTCTTT. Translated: CASSWRVRTEAFF.

The CDR3 sequence is CASSPQQGTGNTIYF. The CDR3 DNA reads TGTGCCAGCTCACCACAACAGGGGACCGGAAACACCATATATTTT. This rearrangement joins TRBV18 to TRBJ1-3; 7 bases agree with TRBD1. CDR1 is KGHSH and CDR2 is LQKENI in the germline V gene. The CDR3 is 15 amino acids. Trimming took 1 base from V and 4 from J; bases not matched to a gene: 4.

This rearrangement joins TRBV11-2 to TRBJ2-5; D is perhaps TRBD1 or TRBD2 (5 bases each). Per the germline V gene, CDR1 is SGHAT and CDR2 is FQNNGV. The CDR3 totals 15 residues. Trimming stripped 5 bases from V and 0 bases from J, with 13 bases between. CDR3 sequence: CASSPLMGDQETQYF. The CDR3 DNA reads TGTGCCAGCAGCCCTTTGATGGGGGACCAAGAGACCCAGTACTTC.